This TCR beta chain was retrieved from a study of T cells in Graves' hyperthyroidism and ophthalmopathy. Template material for amplifying TCR beta CDR3 regions consisted of RNA transcripts. In the first-round RT-PCR of the TCR CDR3, the HTBI primer set was used. Using its own MiXCR run on the multiplex PCR reads, TCRdb lists one record per CDR3 protein. The sample holds 600,000 to 850,000 distinct CDR3 sequences, over 15% seen once. CDR1 LGHDT and CDR2 YNNKEL come from the germline V gene (reference sequence). This CDR3 is built from 16 residues. With 3 bases clipped from V and 1 base from J, the junction kept 7 bases outside the gene matches.

Specimen: blood. This chain connects TRBV3-1 to TRBJ1-2, with TRBD1 identical over 8 bases. The TCR sequence derives from a woman aged 50 to 60 with Graves' hyperthyroidism that later progressed to Graves' ophthalmopathy. This CDR3 is CASSQVATGVNYGYTF. CDR3 nucleotides: TGTGCCAGCAGCCAGGTCGCGACAGGGGTTAACTATGGCTACACCTTC. The entire variable domain, with the rest obtained from reference TRBV3-1 and TRBJ1-2, is as follows: DTAVSQTPKYLVTQMGNDKSIKCEQNLGHDTMYWYKQDSKKFLKIMFSYNNKELIINETVPNRFSPKSPDKAHLNLHINSLELGDSAVYFCASSQVATGVNYGYTFGSGTRLTVV.